Listed here are 6 T cell receptor beta chains from one sample, sequenced in a study of T cell responses to AZD1222 COVID-19 vaccine. Data came from immunoSEQ multiplex PCR; TCRdb stores just in-frame clones and leaves some out. The sample holds some 150,000 clones, around 91% seen once. The material was peripheral blood, obtained on day 0 of AZD1222 vaccination. The receptors were gathered from an adult in good health.

This chain links TRBV18 with TRBJ1-4; maybe TRBD1 (6 bases). The germline CDR1 and CDR2 sequences are KGHSH and LQKENI. V was trimmed by 3 bases and J by 8 bases, leaving 16 bases between them. The CDR3 runs 15 residues. Written as DNA, the CDR3 is TGTGCCAGCTCACCCCGGTCGGGGGCTAGGGAAAAACTGTTTTTT. Its protein is CASSPRSGAREKLFF.

The rearrangement uses TRBV27 and TRBJ1-2, with a weak D call TRBD1 (5 bases). The germline CDR1 and CDR2 sequences are MNHEY and SMNVEV (reference sequence). V dropped 5 bases and J dropped 4 bases, with 17 bases sitting between them. This CDR3 region has 15 residues. Here the CDR3 reads CASSPFGGGGYGYTF. The CDR3 DNA sequence: TGTGCCAGCAGTCCCTTCGGCGGCGGGGGCTATGGCTACACCTTC.

The chain uses TRBV6-5 and TRBJ2-1, with a tentative D call TRBD2 (5 bases). CDR3 length equals 12 residues. The germline gives CDR1 MNHEY, CDR2 SVGAGI. V was shortened by 8 bases and J by 7 bases, with 12 bases between the two germline ends. The DNA for the CDR3 is TGTGCCAGCTGGAGGATTCCTAATGAGCAGTTCTTC. It specifies CASWRIPNEQFF.

This chain links TRBV19 with TRBJ2-5; 8 positions agree with TRBD2. The CDR3 runs to 15 residues. Per the germline V gene, CDR1 is LNHDA and CDR2 is SQIVND (reference sequence). V was clipped by 5 bases and J by 4 bases; unmatched bases: 9. CDR3 residues: CASSPDSGSGETQYF. Here the CDR3 DNA reads TGTGCCAGTAGTCCGGACAGCGGGAGTGGAGAGACCCAGTACTTC. The complete variable domain, with remaining parts taken from reference TRBV19 and TRBJ2-5, reads DGGITQSPKYLFRKEGQNVTLSCEQNLNHDAMYWYRQDPGQGLRLIYYSQIVNDFQKGDIAEGYSVSREKKESFPLTVTSAQKNPTAFYLCASSPDSGSGETQYFGPGTRLLVL.

This clone has only one observation. CDR3 protein: CAWNLRAGVRHEQYF. CDR3 in DNA: TGTGCCTGGAACCTACGGGCAGGGGTGAGGCACGAGCAGTACTTC. The chain employs TRBV30 and TRBJ2-7, with D maybe TRBD1 (6 bases). The V end lost 4 bases, the J end lost 5 bases, and 21 bases lay between the germline ends. The CDR3 covers 15 residues. Germline V gives CDR1 GTSNPN, CDR2 SVGIG (reference sequence).

CDR3 bases: TGCGCCAGCAGCCCAAGCGTTGATGAGCAGTTCTTC. Translated: CASSPSVDEQFF. The chain joins TRBV5-1 to TRBJ2-1; D call uncertain. The CDR3 loop spans 12 amino acids. V was shortened by 4 bases and J by 8 bases, with 10 bases between the two germline ends. In germline, CDR1 is SGHRS, CDR2 YFSETQ.